This T cell receptor beta chain was observed in a study of identical twins. Template switching created a universal primer site, and the cDNA included unique molecular identifiers. TCRdb re-called the 5' RACE reads through MiXCR, storing one row per CDR3 protein. The sample lists under 800,000 distinct CDR3 sequences; approximately 22% were seen once. This CDR3 has 14 amino acids. V lost 6 bases to trimming and J lost 2 bases; unmatched junction nucleotides: 10. In germline, CDR1 is DFQATT, CDR2 SNEGSKA (reference sequence). In this sample, this clonotype turned up a few times. These sequences were also reported in another study, on T cells expressing NK-cell markers. That investigation notes: CD3+CD56+NKG2C+, CD3+CD56+NKG2C- and CD3+CD56-NKG2C+ T cells, once sorted, supplied the TCR beta repertoires. In several experiments, sorting was confined to alpha-beta TCR T cells through use of an anti-gamma-delta TCR antibody. In a handful of donors, dominant NKG2C+ clonotypes were about 1.0-7.5% of CD8+ T cells.

This TCR was recovered from a young woman in good health. The sequenced material came from PBMCs. This chain connects TRBV20-1 to TRBJ2-7, with TRBD2 identical over 7 bases. In DNA, the CDR3 is TGCAGTGCGAGTCTAGCGGCCCAAACCTACGAGCAGTACTTC. Protein product: CSASLAAQTYEQYF.